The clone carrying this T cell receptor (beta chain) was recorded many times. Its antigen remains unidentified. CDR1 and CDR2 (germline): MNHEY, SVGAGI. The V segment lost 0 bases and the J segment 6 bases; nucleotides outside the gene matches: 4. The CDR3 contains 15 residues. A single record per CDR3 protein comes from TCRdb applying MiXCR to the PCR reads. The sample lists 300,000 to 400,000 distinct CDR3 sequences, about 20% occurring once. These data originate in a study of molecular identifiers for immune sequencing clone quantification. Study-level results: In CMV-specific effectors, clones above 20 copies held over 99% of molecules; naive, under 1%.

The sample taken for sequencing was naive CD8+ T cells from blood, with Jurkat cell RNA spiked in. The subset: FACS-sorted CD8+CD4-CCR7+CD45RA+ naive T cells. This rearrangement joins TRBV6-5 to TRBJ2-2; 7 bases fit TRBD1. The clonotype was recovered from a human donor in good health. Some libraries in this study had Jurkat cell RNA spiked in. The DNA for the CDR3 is TGTGCCAGCAGTTACTCTACAGGGGCAGCCGGGGAGCTGTTTTTT. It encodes CASSYSTGAAGELFF.